The source of this T cell receptor (beta chain) is a study of identifying expanded T cells in peripheral blood. During the collection period, no donor immune events like infections were recorded. V was clipped by 1 base and J by 2 bases; unmatched bases: 8. Germline V gene lookup returns CDR1 SGHAT and CDR2 FQNNGV. The length of the CDR3 is 17 residues. Produced via immunoSEQ multiplex PCR; TCRdb's table is partial and in-frame only. Of about 82,000 clones in the sample, 80% to 90% were seen once. The specimen was blood. The V call is TRBV11-2, the J call TRBJ2-5; 9 positions match TRBD1. This TCR was recovered from a person between 18 and 70 years old in good health. CDR3 amino acids: CASSLGGTGRGQETQYF. The CDR3 DNA is TGTGCCAGCAGCTTAGGAGGGACAGGGAGGGGACAAGAGACCCAGTACTTC.